Sequencing of this TCR beta chain was carried out in a study of neurological immune-mediated disorders. Study results and limitations: Repertoires from 18 of 34 multiple sclerosis patients grouped phylogenetically into a related-CDR3 cluster, suggesting a possible signature. None of the CDR3 amino acid sequences of expanded clones recurred across subjects, suggesting private repertoires in all groups.

This clonotype has a count of ten or more. Its specificity is not known. Unsorted libraries were generated from 2 million PBMCs. These cells had been stored in RNAlater at -80 C. MiXCR was run by TCRdb on the 5' RACE reads, yielding one entry per CDR3 protein. This repertoire shows 55,000 to 75,000 distinct CDR3 sequences, 2% to 2.5% found once; its top ten account for 3%. This CDR3 has 14 residues. The J segment lost 7 bases and the V segment lost 5 bases, leaving 7 bases of the junction unmatched. The source of this sequence is a man over 45 with multiple sclerosis. V is TRBV12-3 or TRBV12-4 and J is TRBJ2-1; TRBD1 matches at 8 bases. Sequencing was carried out using PBMCs. Here the CDR3 DNA reads TGTGCCAGCAGTACAATGACAGGGGTAAATGAGCAGTTCTTC. Translating it yields CASSTMTGVNEQFF.